This T cell receptor (beta chain) was sequenced in a study of T cell responses to AZD1222 COVID-19 vaccine. This CDR3 is built from 16 residues. V dropped 3 bases and J dropped 4 bases, with 16 bases sitting between them. Germline CDR1 reads SEHNR; CDR2 reads FQNEAQ (reference sequence). Worth noting for this clone: The antigen remains undetermined.

Regarding the study as a whole: In a largely white British group with more females than males, clonal diversity was possibly underestimated. Spike-specific TCR breadth and depth rose after two AZD1222 doses. The study found vaccine-associated CD4 TCRs spanning spike, dominant at 160-218 and 743-854.

Only in-frame clones appear in the TCRdb table, and some are missing; sequencing was by immunoSEQ multiplex PCR. Among some 120,000 clones listed, roughly 93% were seen once. The chain joins TRBV7-9 to TRBJ1-3, with D possibly TRBD1 on 6 matching bases. This receptor was obtained from an adult in good health. Sequenced here: peripheral blood, sampled on day 0 of AZD1222 vaccination. CDR3 sequence: CASSFLQGPPGNTIYF. The CDR3 nucleotides are TGTGCCAGCAGCTTCCTACAGGGACCTCCGGGAAACACCATATATTTT.